The rows below give T cell receptor beta chains drawn from one sample of a study of shared clonotypes between healthy human individuals. Using immunoSEQ multiplex PCR, the repertoire was profiled, and TCRdb retains in-frame clones only, with some absent. The table lists around 1.6 million clones, 95% to 99% of them singletons. Sequenced: naive CD4+ T cells sorted from blood. Source of these receptors: a young man in good health. Both conserved end residues are trimmed from each CDR3. D genes are given only for firm matches. Size values are once, few and many counts, or a class for expanded clones, and some rows have none.

J gene	clone size	V gene	D gene	CDR3 protein
TRBJ2-3	NA	TRBV7-9	TRBD2	ASSSLKGGRFGTDTQY
TRBJ1-1	NA	TRBV9	NA	ASSVGVGNTEAF
TRBJ1-5	NA	TRBV5-1	NA	ASSLVPGGNQPQH
TRBJ2-1	once	TRBV15	NA	ATSSVLGYNEQF
TRBJ2-7	NA	TRBV5-1	NA	ASSFQVSYEQY
TRBJ2-1	NA	TRBV7-8	TRBD2	ASSFLAGVREQF
TRBJ2-2	NA	TRBV10-3	TRBD2	AISEGGAGDPGELF
TRBJ2-1	NA	TRBV6-5	NA	ASKMGVRGDEQF
TRBJ2-1	once	TRBV9	TRBD2	ASSATLGTSGSRSYNEQF
TRBJ1-4	few	TRBV5-5	NA	ASSLLGRDEKLF
TRBJ1-4	NA	TRBV5-1	NA	ASRSRGQAPGEKLF
TRBJ2-7	NA	TRBV27	TRBD1	ASSPDRGKHEQY
TRBJ1-4	NA	TRBV5-8	NA	ASSFQQRDEKLF
TRBJ1-2	NA	TRBV5-1	TRBD1	ASSRWTGGANGYT
TRBJ2-3	NA	TRBV28	NA	ASSFPRFREVTDTQY
TRBJ2-7	NA	TRBV28	TRBD2	ASSPRTSSYEQY
TRBJ2-6	NA	TRBV28	NA	ASTQFGANVLT
TRBJ2-1	once	TRBV2	TRBD2	ASSRTSGYNEQF
TRBJ1-1	NA	TRBV7-8	NA	ASSFSGGNTEAF
TRBJ1-3	NA	TRBV12-5	NA	ASGLPQTGFGNTIY
TRBJ2-1	NA	TRBV5-1	NA	ASSPDPEIGYNEQF
TRBJ2-7	NA	TRBV14	NA	ASSQEPGLPEQY
TRBJ2-2	NA	TRBV5-6	TRBD1	ASSFRDRAITGELF
TRBJ1-2	NA	TRBV11-2	NA	ASSPSTGPNYGYT
TRBJ2-5	NA	TRBV28	TRBD1	ASSRGQGAGGETQY
TRBJ2-7	NA	TRBV18	NA	ASSPDLSGEQY
TRBJ2-1	NA	TRBV6-4	TRBD1	ASSGLTGAPYNEQF
TRBJ1-2	NA	TRBV27	NA	ASRKTERLYGYT
TRBJ2-6	NA	TRBV19	NA	ASSLLHSGANVLT
TRBJ2-3	NA	TRBV10-1	NA	ASSSSSVDTQY
TRBJ1-5	once	TRBV19	NA	ASSISRSSNQPQH
TRBJ2-1	NA	TRBV10-3	NA	AISEFLGEQF
TRBJ1-5	NA	TRBV19	TRBD1	ASRTGVNRRQPQH
TRBJ2-7	NA	TRBV6-1	TRBD2	ASSAKSGGADSEQY
TRBJ1-1	NA	TRBV11-2	NA	ASSYGRGRGYTEAF
TRBJ2-2	NA	TRBV29-1	NA	SVSDSTGELF
TRBJ1-4	once	TRBV18	NA	ASSPQPGPSEKLF
TRBJ1-4	NA	TRBV25-1	NA	ASSDPATSATNEKLF
TRBJ2-5	NA	TRBV6-5	TRBD1	ASSLDRVGQETQY
TRBJ2-7	NA	TRBV7-8	NA	ASSLASPQNYEQY
TRBJ2-1	NA	TRBV7-2	TRBD2	ASSSGLAVVSEQF